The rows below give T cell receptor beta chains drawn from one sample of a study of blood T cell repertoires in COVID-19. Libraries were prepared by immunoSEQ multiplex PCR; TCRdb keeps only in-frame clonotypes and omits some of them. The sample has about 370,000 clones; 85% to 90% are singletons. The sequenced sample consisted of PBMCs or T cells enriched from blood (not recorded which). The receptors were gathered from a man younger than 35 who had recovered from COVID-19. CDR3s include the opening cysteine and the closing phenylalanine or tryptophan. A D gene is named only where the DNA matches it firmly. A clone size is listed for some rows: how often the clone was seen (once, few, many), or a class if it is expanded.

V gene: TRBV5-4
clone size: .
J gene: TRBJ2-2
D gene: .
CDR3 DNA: TGTGCCAGCAGCTTGGACAGTACTACCGGGGAGCTGTTTTTT
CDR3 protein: CASSLDSTTGELFF

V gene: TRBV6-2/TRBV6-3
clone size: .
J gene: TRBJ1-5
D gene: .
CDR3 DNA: TGTGCCAGCAGTCAGCAGGGTCGGCAGCCCCAGCATTTT
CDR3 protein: CASSQQGRQPQHF

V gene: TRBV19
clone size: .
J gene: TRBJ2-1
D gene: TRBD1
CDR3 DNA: TGTGCCAGTAGTCGCGACAGGGGGTCCTACAATGAGCAGTTCTTC
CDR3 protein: CASSRDRGSYNEQFF

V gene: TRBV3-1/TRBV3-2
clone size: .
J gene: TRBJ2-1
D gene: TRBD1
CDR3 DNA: TGTGCCAGCAGCTCGACAGGGTACAATGAGCAGTTCTTC
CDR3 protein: CASSSTGYNEQFF

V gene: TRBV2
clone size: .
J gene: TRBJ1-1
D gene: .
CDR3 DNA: TGTGCCAGCATATGGAGCAGGGAGGGGACCAACACTGAAGCTTTCTTT
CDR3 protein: CASIWSREGTNTEAFF

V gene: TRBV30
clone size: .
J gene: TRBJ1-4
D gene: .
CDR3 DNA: TGTGCCTGGAGAGCACAGAGCTCGACTAATGAAAAACTGTTTTTT
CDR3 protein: CAWRAQSSTNEKLFF

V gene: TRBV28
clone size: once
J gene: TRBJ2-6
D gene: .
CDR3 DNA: TGTGCCAGCAGTTTACCGGGAGCTGGGGCCAACGTCCTGACTTTC
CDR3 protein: CASSLPGAGANVLTF

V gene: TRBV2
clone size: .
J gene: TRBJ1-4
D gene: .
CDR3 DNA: TGTGCCAGCAGTGATGGGGGCCCAAAACTGTTTTTT
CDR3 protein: CASSDGGPKLFF

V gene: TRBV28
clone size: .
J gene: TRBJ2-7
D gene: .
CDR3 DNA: TGTGCCAGCACCTTCCCCGGGAGCTCCTACGAGCAGTACTTC
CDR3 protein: CASTFPGSSYEQYF

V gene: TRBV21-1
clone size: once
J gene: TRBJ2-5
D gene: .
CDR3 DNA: TGTGCCAGCGAAAAGGCGAGAGACAGGGGTGAAGAGACCCAGTACTTC
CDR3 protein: CASEKARDRGEETQYF

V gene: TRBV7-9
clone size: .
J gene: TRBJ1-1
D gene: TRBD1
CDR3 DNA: TGTGCCAGCAGCTTCAGGACAGGGGGAAGGAGGTGGGACACTGAAGCTTTCTTT
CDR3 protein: CASSFRTGGRRWDTEAFF

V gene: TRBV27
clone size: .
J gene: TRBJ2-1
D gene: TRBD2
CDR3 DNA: TGTGCCAGCAGATGGACTAGCGGGGTATACAATGAGCAGTTCTTC
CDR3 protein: CASRWTSGVYNEQFF

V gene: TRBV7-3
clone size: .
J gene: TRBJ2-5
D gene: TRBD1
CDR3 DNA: TGTGCCAGCAGCTCGACAGGGGGCCCGGAGACCCAGTACTTC
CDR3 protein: CASSSTGGPETQYF

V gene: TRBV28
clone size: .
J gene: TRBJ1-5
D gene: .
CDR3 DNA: TGTGCCAGCAGTAGGGGAACAGGGTTCAATCAGCCCCAGCATTTT
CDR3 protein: CASSRGTGFNQPQHF

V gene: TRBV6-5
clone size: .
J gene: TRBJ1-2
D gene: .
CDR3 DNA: TGTGCCAGCAGTTACTCGGAGAACTATGGCTACACCTTC
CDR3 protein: CASSYSENYGYTF

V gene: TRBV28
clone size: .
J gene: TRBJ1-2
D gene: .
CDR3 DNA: TGTGCCAGCAGAACAGAATATGGCTACACCTTC
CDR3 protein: CASRTEYGYTF

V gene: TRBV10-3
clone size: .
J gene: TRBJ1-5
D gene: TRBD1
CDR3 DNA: TGTGCCATCTCGGATGGGACAGGGACGAATGGGCCCCAGCATTTT
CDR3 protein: CAISDGTGTNGPQHF

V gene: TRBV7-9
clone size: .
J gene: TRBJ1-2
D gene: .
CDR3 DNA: TGTGCCAGCAGCCTCCCTGAGACTTATGGCTACACCTTC
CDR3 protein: CASSLPETYGYTF

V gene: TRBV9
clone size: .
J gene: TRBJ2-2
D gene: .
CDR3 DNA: TGTGCCAGCAGCGGAGAGGAGAGCGCGAACACCGGGGAGCTGTTTTTT
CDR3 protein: CASSGEESANTGELFF

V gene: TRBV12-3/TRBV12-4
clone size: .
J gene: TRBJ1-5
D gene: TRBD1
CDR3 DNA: TGTGCCAGCAGACAGGGGTCGGGTCAGCCCCAGCATTTT
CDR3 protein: CASRQGSGQPQHF

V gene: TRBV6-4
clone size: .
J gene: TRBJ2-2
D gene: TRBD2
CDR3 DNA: TGTGCCAGCAGTGACGGGACTAGCTTTCTCCCAGCCGGGGAGCTGTTTTTT
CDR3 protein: CASSDGTSFLPAGELFF

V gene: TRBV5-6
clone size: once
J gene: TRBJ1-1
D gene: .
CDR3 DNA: TGTGCCAGCAGCTTGGGGGGGACTCGGATGAACACTGAAGCTTTCTTT
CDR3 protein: CASSLGGTRMNTEAFF

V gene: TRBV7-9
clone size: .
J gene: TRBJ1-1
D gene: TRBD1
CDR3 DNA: TGTGCCAGCAGCCAGCAGACAGGGGTGAACACTGAAGCTTTCTTT
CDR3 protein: CASSQQTGVNTEAFF

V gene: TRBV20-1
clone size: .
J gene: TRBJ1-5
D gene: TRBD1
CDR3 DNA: TGCAGTGCTAGTGGGGACAGGCTAAATCAGCCCCAGCATTTT
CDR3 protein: CSASGDRLNQPQHF

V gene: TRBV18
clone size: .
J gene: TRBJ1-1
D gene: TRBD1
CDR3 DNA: TGTGCCAGCTGGAGGACAGGGAACGGAACTGAAGCTTTCTTT
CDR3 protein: CASWRTGNGTEAFF

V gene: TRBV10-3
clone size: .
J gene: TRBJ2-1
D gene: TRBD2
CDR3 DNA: TGTGCCATCAGTGATCCACCGGGACTAGCGGGAGACAATGAGCAGTTCTTC
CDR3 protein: CAISDPPGLAGDNEQFF

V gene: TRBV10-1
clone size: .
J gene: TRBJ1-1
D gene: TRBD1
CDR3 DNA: TGCGCCAGCAGTATCGGACAGGACACTGAAGCTTTCTTT
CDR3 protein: CASSIGQDTEAFF

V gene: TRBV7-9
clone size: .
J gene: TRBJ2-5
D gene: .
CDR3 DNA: TGTGCCAGCAGCCCGTCCCTTGGGGGGTCAGAGACCCAGTACTTC
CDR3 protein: CASSPSLGGSETQYF

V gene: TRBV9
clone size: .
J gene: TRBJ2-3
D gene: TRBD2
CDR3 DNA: TGTGCCAGCAGCCCAATACGAGCGGGGGGCAGAGATACGCAGTATTTT
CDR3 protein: CASSPIRAGGRDTQYF

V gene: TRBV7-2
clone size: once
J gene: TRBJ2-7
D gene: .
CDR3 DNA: TGTGCCAGCAGTTCGGGGACACGGGACTACGAGCAGTACTTC
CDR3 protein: CASSSGTRDYEQYF

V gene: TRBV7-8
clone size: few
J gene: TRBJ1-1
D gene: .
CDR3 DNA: TGTGCCAGCAGCTTAGGGCCCCAGGGCTGGAACACTGAAGCTTTCTTT
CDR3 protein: CASSLGPQGWNTEAFF

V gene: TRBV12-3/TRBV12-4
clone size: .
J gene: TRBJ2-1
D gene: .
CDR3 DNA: TGTGCCAGCAGAGTGGGCGATGAGCAGTTCTTC
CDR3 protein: CASRVGDEQFF

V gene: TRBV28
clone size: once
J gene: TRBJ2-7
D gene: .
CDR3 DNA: TGTGCCACCTTTGACTATTTGAACTACGAGCAGTACTTC
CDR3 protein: CATFDYLNYEQYF

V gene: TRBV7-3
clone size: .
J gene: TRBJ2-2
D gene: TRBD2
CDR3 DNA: TGTGCCAGCGCCCTTAGCGGGGGCCTTAACACCGGGGAGCTGTTTTTT
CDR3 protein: CASALSGGLNTGELFF

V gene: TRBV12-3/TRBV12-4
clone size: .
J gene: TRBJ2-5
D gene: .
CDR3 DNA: TGTGCCAGCAGTTTAGTCCAGGGAGAGACCCAGTACTTC
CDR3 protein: CASSLVQGETQYF

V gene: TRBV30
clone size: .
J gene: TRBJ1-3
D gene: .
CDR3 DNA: TGTGCCTGGAGTGCTCTCGGAAACACCATATATTTT
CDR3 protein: CAWSALGNTIYF

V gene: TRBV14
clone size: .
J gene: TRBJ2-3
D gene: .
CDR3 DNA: TGTGCCAGCAGCTCCCGCCTTGCGGATACGCAGTATTTT
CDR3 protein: CASSSRLADTQYF

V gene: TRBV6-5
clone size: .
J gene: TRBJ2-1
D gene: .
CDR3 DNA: TGTGCCAGCAGTCCTAGAGGTGGAGAGCAGTTCTTC
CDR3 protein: CASSPRGGEQFF

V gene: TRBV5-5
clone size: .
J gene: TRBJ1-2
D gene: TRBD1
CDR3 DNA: TGTGCCAGCAGCTCGAGACAGGGTCGGGGCTACACCTTC
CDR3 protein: CASSSRQGRGYTF

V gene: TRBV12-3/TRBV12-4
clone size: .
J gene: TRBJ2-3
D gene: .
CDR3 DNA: TGTGCCAGCAGTTCGGCGGGCACAGATACGCAGTATTTT
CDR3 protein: CASSSAGTDTQYF

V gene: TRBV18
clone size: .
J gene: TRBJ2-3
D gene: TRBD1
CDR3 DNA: TGTGCCAGCTCGCAGACAGGGGTTGAAGATACGCAGTATTTT
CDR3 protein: CASSQTGVEDTQYF

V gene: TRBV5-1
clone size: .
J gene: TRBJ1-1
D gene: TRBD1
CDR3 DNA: TGCGCCAGCAGCTCAGGGGGCGCTGGGCACACTGAAGCTTTCTTT
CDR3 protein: CASSSGGAGHTEAFF

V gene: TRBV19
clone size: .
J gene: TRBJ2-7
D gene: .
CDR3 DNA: TGTGCCAGTAGGTCCACAGGGACCCGAGGCGAGCAGTACTTC
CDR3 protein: CASRSTGTRGEQYF

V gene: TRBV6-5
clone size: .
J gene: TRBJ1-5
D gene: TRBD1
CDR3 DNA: TGTGCCAGCAGTCCAACCGGGACAGCCAATCAGCCCCAGCATTTT
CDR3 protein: CASSPTGTANQPQHF

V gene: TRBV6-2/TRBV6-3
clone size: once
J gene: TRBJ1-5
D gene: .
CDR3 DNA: TGTGCCAGCAGTATAGATAGCAATCAGCCCCAGCATTTT
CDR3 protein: CASSIDSNQPQHF

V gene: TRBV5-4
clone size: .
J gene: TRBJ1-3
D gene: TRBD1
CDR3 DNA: TGTGCCAGCAGCTTGGACAGGGGGACCGGAAACACCATATATTTT
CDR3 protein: CASSLDRGTGNTIYF

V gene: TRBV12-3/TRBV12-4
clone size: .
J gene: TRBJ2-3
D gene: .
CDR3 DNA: TGTGCCAGCAGTTTTATAGATACGCAGTATTTT
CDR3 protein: CASSFIDTQYF

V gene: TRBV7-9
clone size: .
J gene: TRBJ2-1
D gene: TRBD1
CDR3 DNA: TGTGCCAGCAGCGACACGACAGGGTCTTACAATGAGCAGTTCTTC
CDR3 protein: CASSDTTGSYNEQFF

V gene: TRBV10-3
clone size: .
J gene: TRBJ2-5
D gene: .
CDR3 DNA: TGTGCCATCAGTGGGGAGAATCAAGAGACCCAGTACTTC
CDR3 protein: CAISGENQETQYF

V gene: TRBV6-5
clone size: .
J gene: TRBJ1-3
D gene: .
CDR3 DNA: TGTGCCAGCAGGCGTAGCGGGGCTGGAAACACCATATATTTT
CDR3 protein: CASRRSGAGNTIYF

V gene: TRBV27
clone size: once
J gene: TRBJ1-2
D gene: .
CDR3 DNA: TGTGCCAGCAGTTTCCAGGGGATGGATGGCTACACCTTC
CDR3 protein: CASSFQGMDGYTF

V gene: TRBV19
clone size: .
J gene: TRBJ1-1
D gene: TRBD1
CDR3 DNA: TGTGCCAGTAAGGCACAGGGGTACGGTGAAGCTTTCTTT
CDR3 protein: CASKAQGYGEAFF

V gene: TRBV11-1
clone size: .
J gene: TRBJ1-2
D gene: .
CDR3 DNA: TGTGCCAGCAGCTTAGATACAGGATCTAACTATGGCTACACCTTC
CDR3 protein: CASSLDTGSNYGYTF

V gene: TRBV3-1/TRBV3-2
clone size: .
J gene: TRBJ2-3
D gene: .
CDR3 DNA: TGTGCCAGCAGCCCCTCAGGCGATACGCAGTATTTT
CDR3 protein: CASSPSGDTQYF

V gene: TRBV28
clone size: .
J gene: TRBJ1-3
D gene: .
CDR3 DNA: TGTGCCAGCAGTTTATGGAGCGGCGGCCCTGGAAACACCATATATTTT
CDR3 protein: CASSLWSGGPGNTIYF

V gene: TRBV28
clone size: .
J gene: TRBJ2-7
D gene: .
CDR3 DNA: TGTGCCAGCACGACTTCCATGGGCTACGAGCAGTACTTC
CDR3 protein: CASTTSMGYEQYF

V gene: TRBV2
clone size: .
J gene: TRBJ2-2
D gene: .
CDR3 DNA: TGTGCCAGCAGTTGGCGGTCTATCAACACCGGGGAGCTGTTTTTT
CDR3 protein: CASSWRSINTGELFF

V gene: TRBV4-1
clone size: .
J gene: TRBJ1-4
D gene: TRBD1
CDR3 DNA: TGCGCCAGCAGCCTACGACAGGGATTCGAAAAACTGTTTTTT
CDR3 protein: CASSLRQGFEKLFF